A single sample gave rise to the 27 T cell receptor beta chains below, sequenced in a study of early T cells in non-severe SARS-CoV-2 infection. Each CDR3 protein gets one entry after TCRdb re-called the 5' RACE reads with MiXCR. The repertoire holds 30,000 to 40,000 distinct CDR3 sequences, with approximately 4.6% as singletons. Source material: whole blood. The receptor source for this set is an adult who was a healthcare worker with PCR-confirmed SARS-CoV-2 infection or an uninfected control (not recorded which).

At least ten counts were recorded for this clonotype. The genes are TRBV11-2 and TRBJ2-5; weak D call: TRBD2 (6 bases). V gave up 7 bases and J gave up 5 bases, with 14 bases separating them. The germline V gene has CDR1 SGHAT and CDR2 FQNNGV. CDR3 length: 13 amino acids. This chain's CDR3 is CASTMIGGETQYF. The DNA of the CDR3 is TGTGCCAGCACCATGATCGGAGGGGAGACCCAGTACTTC.

This clonotype was recorded many times. V is TRBV9 and J is TRBJ1-1; D is uncertain. Trimming stripped 0 bases from V and 0 bases from J, with 3 bases between. CDR3 length: 13 residues. Germline V gene sequence: CDR1 SGDLS, CDR2 YYNGEE. The CDR3: CASSVEVNTEAFF. The CDR3 nucleotides read TGTGCCAGCAGCGTAGAGGTGAACACTGAAGCTTTCTTT.

This clonotype was observed at least ten times. V usage is TRBV5-1 and J usage is TRBJ2-5; unclear D gene. CDR1 is SGHRS and CDR2 is YFSETQ in the germline V gene. The CDR3 runs to 15 residues. The V end was cut by 3 bases, the J end by 5 bases, with 17 bases between. The CDR3 is CASSSLDGRLETQYF. DNA for the CDR3: TGCGCCAGCAGCTCGCTGGACGGTCGTCTCGAGACCCAGTACTTC. Looking up the rest from reference TRBV5-1 and TRBJ2-5 gives the full variable domain: KAGVTQTPRYLIKTRGQQVTLSCSPISGHRSVSWYQQTPGQGLQFLFEYFSETQRNKGNFPGRFSGRQFSNSRSEMNVSTLELGDSALYLCASSSLDGRLETQYFGPGTRLLVL.

This clonotype was found many times. The J gene is TRBJ2-3, the V gene TRBV12-3 or TRBV12-4; D perhaps matches TRBD2 (5 bases). Trimming left V 6 bases short and J 3 bases short, with 19 bases between. The CDR3 has 16 amino acids. The CDR3 sequence: CASRPLVLAGTDTQYF. CDR3 bases: TGTGCCAGCAGGCCCTTAGTTCTAGCTGGAACAGATACGCAGTATTTT.

The table lists this clonotype with many counts. This sequence joins TRBV29-1 and TRBJ2-3; D remains unclear. V lost 0 bases to trimming and J lost 3 bases, with 7 bases between them. The CDR3 is made up of 13 amino acids. Germline CDR1 SQVTM, CDR2 ANQGSEA. The DNA for the CDR3 is TGCAGCGTTGAAGATTCGATAACAGATACGCAGTATTTT. This gives the protein CSVEDSITDTQYF.

Ten or more counts support this clonotype. The chain carries TRBV5-1 and TRBJ2-7, with D perhaps matching TRBD1 (7 bases). CDR3 length equals 15 residues. The germline gives CDR1 SGHRS, CDR2 YFSETQ. Trimming removed 6 bases at V and 6 bases at J, with 22 bases between. CDR3 sequence: CASNAATGRAGEQYF. CDR3 DNA: TGCGCCAGCAATGCTGCGACAGGGCGAGCGGGCGAGCAGTACTTC.

This clonotype was observed at least ten times. The chain is built from TRBV2 and TRBJ2-1; 9 bases line up with TRBD2. Trimming at V came to 5 bases and at J to 8 bases, leaving 13 bases not matched to a gene. The CDR3 is 16 amino acids. Germline loops: CDR1 SNHLY, CDR2 FYNNEI. The CDR3 region is CASSPNKRGAGDEQFF. The CDR3, as DNA: TGTGCCAGCAGTCCGAACAAGCGGGGGGCCGGAGATGAGCAGTTCTTC.

This clonotype was seen ten or more times. V and J are TRBV20-1 and TRBJ2-3; TRBD2 agrees at 11 bases. Germline lookup yields CDR1 DFQATT and CDR2 SNEGSKA (reference sequence). CDR3 length: 13 amino acids. The CDR3 here is CGTSGISTDTQYF. The CDR3 DNA follows: TGCGGGACTAGCGGTATTAGCACAGATACGCAGTATTTT.

This clonotype was counted at least ten times. The chain employs TRBV7-3 and TRBJ2-1; no reliable D call. Germline V gives CDR1 SGHTA, CDR2 FQGTGA. CDR3 length: 16 residues. Trimming removed 5 bases at V and 1 base at J, with 15 bases between. CDR3 in amino acids: CASSRVGTLSYNEQFF. As DNA, the CDR3 is TGTGCCAGCAGCCGGGTCGGTACCCTTTCCTACAATGAGCAGTTCTTC.

This clonotype was counted ten times or more. The chain joins TRBV3-1 to TRBJ1-1; D not certain. V was pared by 4 bases and J by 2 bases, with 11 bases between. CDR3 length equals 14 residues. Germline V gives CDR1 LGHDT, CDR2 YNNKEL (reference sequence). The CDR3 bases are TGTGCCAGCAGCCCGTACGCGGGCAACACTGAAGCTTTCTTT. Translating gives CASSPYAGNTEAFF.

In its sample, this clonotype was seen many times. This sequence joins TRBV30 and TRBJ1-3; D gene ambiguous. CDR1 and CDR2 from the germline V gene are GTSNPN and SVGIG (reference sequence). The CDR3 is made up of 16 amino acids. With 2 bases removed from V and 0 bases from J, the gap between germline ends came to 14 bases. CDR3 sequence: CAWSPQGLSSGNTIYF. CDR3 nucleotides: TGTGCCTGGAGTCCCCAAGGCCTCAGCTCTGGAAACACCATATATTTT. Looking up the rest from reference TRBV30 and TRBJ1-3 gives the full variable domain: SQTIHQWPATLVQPVGSPLSLECTVEGTSNPNLYWYRQAAGRGLQLLFYSVGIGQISSEVPQNLSASRPQDRQFILSSKKLLLSDSGFYLCAWSPQGLSSGNTIYFGEGSWLTVV.

This clonotype was recorded at least ten times. This sequence joins TRBV9 and TRBJ2-1; 14 bases are shared with TRBD2. V was pared by 3 bases and J by 2 bases, with 1 base of the junction left unmatched. There are 16 residues in the CDR3. Germline V CDR1 and CDR2: SGDLS, YYNGEE. In DNA form, the CDR3 reads TGTGCCAGCAGCGAGGGACTAGCGGGGGCCTACAATGAGCAGTTCTTC. Protein sequence: CASSEGLAGAYNEQFF.

This clonotype was counted at least ten times. The chain uses TRBV10-3 and TRBJ1-2; D gene ambiguous. The CDR3 extends over 16 amino acids. The germline V gene encodes CDR1 ENHRY and CDR2 SYGVKD. V dropped 3 bases and J dropped 4 bases, with 18 bases sitting between them. The CDR3 loop reads CAISEGMADLGYGYTF. As DNA, the CDR3 is TGTGCCATCAGTGAAGGAATGGCGGATCTAGGCTATGGCTACACCTTC.

The chain joins TRBV10-3 to TRBJ2-2, with 9 positions matching TRBD2. V shed 6 bases and J 5 bases; nucleotides not matched to a gene: 7. The CDR3 extends over 15 amino acids. Germline CDR1 and CDR2: ENHRY and SYGVKD. CDR3 residues: CAIRPGLARTGELFF. For the CDR3, the DNA is TGTGCCATCAGACCCGGACTAGCGAGAACCGGGGAGCTGTTTTTT.

The sample holds many counts of this clonotype. The chain combines TRBV30 with TRBJ1-5; no firm D call. Between the trimmed V and J ends, which lost 0 bases and 2 bases, there was a span of 8 bases. This CDR3 is built from 14 residues. The germline gives CDR1 GTSNPN, CDR2 SVGIG (reference sequence). The chain's CDR3 is CAWSVKRGNQPQHF. The CDR3 nucleotides read TGTGCCTGGAGTGTAAAACGTGGCAATCAGCCCCAGCATTTT.

This clonotype has a count of ten or more. V is TRBV20-1 and J is TRBJ2-1, with TRBD2 matching 9 bases. V trimming: 0 bases; J trimming: 9 bases; junction bases outside the gene matches: 9. The length of the CDR3 is 15 residues. Germline lookup yields CDR1 DFQATT and CDR2 SNEGSKA (reference sequence). The CDR3, as DNA: TGCAGTGCTAGAGATTCGGCTAGCGGGGTCCCTGAGCAGTTCTTC. Translated, it gives CSARDSASGVPEQFF.

This rearrangement joins TRBV5-4 to TRBJ2-2; a possible D gene is TRBD1 (5 bases). Germline CDR1 and CDR2: SGHNT and YYREEE (reference sequence). Trimming took off 0 bases at V and 0 bases at J, with 9 bases between the two ends. CDR3 length: 16 amino acids. CDR3 in DNA: TGTGCCAGCAGCTTGGCCGCCAGGGCGAACACCGGGGAGCTGTTTTTT. Translation gives CASSLAARANTGELFF. Full variable domain (missing parts from reference TRBV5-4 and TRBJ2-2): ETGVTQSPTHLIKTRGQQVTLRCSSQSGHNTVSWYQQALGQGPQFIFQYYREEENGRGNFPPRFSGLQFPNYSSELNVNALELDDSALYLCASSLAARANTGELFFGEGSRLTVL.

This clonotype has at least ten counts. The J gene is TRBJ2-3, the V gene TRBV11-2; TRBD2 might be the D (5 bases). The CDR3 covers 15 residues. Trimming left V 5 bases short and J 6 bases short, with 18 bases between. CDR1 SGHAT and CDR2 FQNNGV come from the germline V gene. CDR3 nucleotide sequence: TGTGCCAGCAGCGTGCGTAATCCCCAGCGGGATACGCAGTATTTT. Its translation: CASSVRNPQRDTQYF.

This clonotype was observed at least ten times. The gene calls are TRBV6-5 and TRBJ1-1, with D tentatively TRBD1 (6 bases). CDR1 is MNHEY and CDR2 is SVGAGI in the germline V gene. Trimming left V 9 bases short and J 0 bases short, with 17 bases between. The CDR3 runs to 15 residues. CDR3 protein: CASTRGGPMNTEAFF. In DNA form, the CDR3 reads TGTGCCAGTACACGGGGGGGCCCCATGAACACTGAAGCTTTCTTT.

This clonotype has at least ten counts. This chain joins TRBV19 and TRBJ2-5; D is perhaps TRBD1 or TRBD2 (5 bases each). Trimming pared 5 bases from V and 1 base from J, leaving 11 bases between. This CDR3 is built from 14 residues. CDR1 is LNHDA and CDR2 is SQIVND in the germline V gene (reference sequence). The CDR3 loop reads CASSPRDLQETQYF. The CDR3 nucleotides read TGTGCCAGTAGTCCACGGGACCTCCAAGAGACCCAGTACTTC.

The sample holds many counts of this clonotype. The gene calls are TRBV20-1 and TRBJ2-1; 7 bases are shared with TRBD2. In germline, CDR1 is DFQATT, CDR2 SNEGSKA (reference sequence). The junction had 3 bases not matched to a gene; V was cut back by 1 base and J by 0 bases. The CDR3 runs 15 residues. For the CDR3, the DNA is TGCAGTGCTAGAGTGTTAGCGGGCTCCTACAATGAGCAGTTCTTC. This encodes CSARVLAGSYNEQFF.

The V and J genes are TRBV19 and TRBJ2-3; the match to TRBD1 covers 8 bases. This CDR3 spans 15 amino acids. V trimming: 4 bases; J trimming: 6 bases; junction bases outside the gene matches: 9. Per the germline V gene, CDR1 is LNHDA and CDR2 is SQIVND (reference sequence). The CDR3 DNA follows: TGTGCCAGTAGTACGACAGGGGATTTAGGGGATACGCAGTATTTT. Protein sequence: CASSTTGDLGDTQYF.

In this sample, this clonotype turned up many times. The genes are TRBV12-3 or TRBV12-4 and TRBJ1-5; D is uncertain. The CDR3 extends over 12 amino acids. V lost 3 bases and J lost 6, with 6 bases in between. In nucleotides, the CDR3 is TGTGCCAGCAGTTTTGAAGGTCAGCCCCAGCATTTT. It is translated as CASSFEGQPQHF.

This clonotype was counted only a few times. V usage is TRBV4-1 and J usage is TRBJ1-2; 7 nucleotides match TRBD1. The CDR3 is 16 amino acids. J was trimmed by 3 bases and V by 3 bases; bases with no gene match: 10. The germline V gene has CDR1 MGHRA and CDR2 YSYEKL. The CDR3 DNA sequence: TGCGCCAGCAGCCACCCCCGGGACAGAAGGCACTATGGCTACACCTTC. It specifies CASSHPRDRRHYGYTF.

This clonotype has just a few counts. This chain connects TRBV7-3 to TRBJ2-7; tentative D call: TRBD1 (5 bases). Germline-derived CDR1 and CDR2 are SGHTA and FQGTGA. V shed 1 base and J shed 2 bases, with 12 bases lying between them. The CDR3 contains 15 residues. CDR3 DNA sequence: TGTGCCAGCAGCTTAATAGGGGCAGGGACCTACGAGCAGTACTTC. Translating gives CASSLIGAGTYEQYF. Together with reference TRBV7-3 and TRBJ2-7, the CDR3 gives the full variable domain: GAGVSQTPSNKVTEKGKYVELRCDPISGHTALYWYRQSLGQGPEFLIYFQGTGAADDSGLPNDRFFAVRPEGSVSTLKIQRTERGDSAVYLCASSLIGAGTYEQYFGPGTRLTVT.

This clonotype was detected many times. This chain joins TRBV19 and TRBJ1-5; D unresolved. V was trimmed by 9 bases and J by 3 bases, leaving 15 bases between them. Germline assignment: CDR1 LNHDA and CDR2 SQIVND (reference sequence). This CDR3 is built from 14 residues. Written as DNA, the CDR3 is TGTGCCAGCCACCTCCGGTTTTCCAATCAGCCCCAGCATTTT. Translating it yields CASHLRFSNQPQHF.

In this sample, this clonotype turned up a few times. The chain combines TRBV6-5 with TRBJ1-2; no clear D. V lost 7 bases and J 4 bases, leaving 16 bases between the germline ends. CDR3 length: 14 amino acids. Looked up from germline, CDR1 is MNHEY and CDR2 is SVGAGI. The CDR3 DNA is TGTGCCAGCATTACACGGAATCTTGGCTATGGCTACACCTTC. Translating gives CASITRNLGYGYTF.